The 7 T cell receptor beta chains below were found in one sample sequenced in a study of T cells in Graves' hyperthyroidism and ophthalmopathy. Template material for amplifying TCR beta CDR3 regions consisted of RNA transcripts. Carried out on the TCR CDR3, a first-round RT-PCR used the HTBI primer set. TCRdb called the multiplex PCR reads again in MiXCR, with one record for every CDR3 protein. Of about 560,000 distinct CDR3 sequences in the sample, 16% were seen once. The sequenced sample consisted of blood. These receptor sequences come from a woman between 18 and 29 years old with Graves' hyperthyroidism.

The chain combines TRBV12-3 or TRBV12-4 with TRBJ1-4; D is possibly TRBD1 (6 bases). There are 16 residues in the CDR3. V was trimmed by 5 bases and J by 2 bases, leaving 15 bases between them. CDR3 sequence (DNA): TGTGCCAGCAGTCTAAAGAGGGGGTTTACTAATGAAAAACTGTTTTTT. Translation gives CASSLKRGFTNEKLFF.

Worth noting for this clonotype: A much larger clonotype is one base distant, so this may be a read error. The chain links TRBV16 to TRBJ1-4; D might be TRBD1 (5 bases). The germline gives CDR1 KGHSY, CDR2 FQNENV. V was shortened by 4 bases and J by 1 base, with 22 bases between the two germline ends. The CDR3 totals 19 residues. The CDR3 spells CASSRSIKTSGQTNEKLFF. The DNA for the CDR3 is TGTGCCAGCAGCCGATCGATAAAAACATCGGGGCAAACTAATGAAAAACTGTTTTTT. Filled out from reference TRBV16 and TRBJ1-4, the complete variable domain reads GEEVAQTPKHLVRGEGQKAKLYCAPIKGHSYVFWYQQVLKNEFKFLISFQNENVFDETGMPKERFSAKCLPNSPCSLEIQATKLEDSAVYFCASSRSIKTSGQTNEKLFFGSGTQLSVL.

As concerns this clonotype: This may be a read error: a much more frequent sequence differs by one nucleotide. The rearrangement uses TRBV30 and TRBJ1-2; D unclear. Trimming removed 6 bases at V and 8 bases at J, with 10 bases between. CDR1 GTSNPN and CDR2 SVGIG come from the germline V gene (reference sequence). This CDR3 region has 10 residues. CDR3: CACRVGGYTF. In nucleotides, the CDR3 is TGTGCCTGTCGGGTAGGAGGCTACACCTTC.

The sample holds a few counts of this clonotype. For the CDR3, the DNA is TGTGCCAGCAGAAACCCCGGGATCGCCACAGATACGCAGTATTTT. This sequence encodes CASRNPGIATDTQYF. The chain has TRBV6-2 or TRBV6-3 and TRBJ2-3, with D tentatively TRBD2 (5 bases). The CDR3 spans 15 residues. With 6 bases removed from V and 2 bases from J, the gap between germline ends came to 15 bases. Germline CDR1 and CDR2: MNHEY and SVGEGT.

V and J are TRBV5-4 and TRBJ2-1; 13 bases are a match to TRBD2. After removal of 3 bases from V and 12 bases from J, the junction contained 6 bases not matched to a gene. Germline loops: CDR1 SGHNT, CDR2 YYREEE (reference sequence). CDR3 length: 14 amino acids. CDR3: CASSSTSGGAGQFF. The CDR3 nucleotides read TGTGCCAGCAGCTCTACTAGCGGGGGGGCGGGGCAGTTCTTC.

This sequence joins TRBV5-4 and TRBJ1-2, with a weak D call TRBD1 (6 bases). The CDR3 spans 15 residues. V shed 4 bases and J shed 0 bases, with 13 bases lying between them. Germline CDR1 and CDR2: SGHNT and YYREEE (reference sequence). The CDR3 DNA is TGTGCCAGCAGCGCGCAGGGGACCCCTAACTATGGCTACACCTTC. The encoded protein is CASSAQGTPNYGYTF.

The chain couples TRBV10-3 to TRBJ1-2, with a weak D call TRBD1 (5 bases). The length of the CDR3 is 14 residues. The germline gives CDR1 ENHRY, CDR2 SYGVKD. Between the trimmed V and J ends, which lost 3 bases and 2 bases, there was a span of 10 bases. The CDR3 region has the DNA TGTGCCATCAGTGACGGTTCAGGGAACTATGGCTACACCTTC. Amino acid sequence: CAISDGSGNYGYTF.